This T cell receptor beta chain was observed in a study of CXCR3-negative and CXCR3-positive naive CD8 T cells. Findings of the study overall: Hydrophobicity of TRB CDR3s was greater in CXCR3-positive naive cells than in CXCR3-negative naive cells.

This CDR3 is 13 amino acids long. Germline V CDR1 and CDR2: DFQATT, SNEGSKA (reference sequence). cDNA libraries for TRB were generated by 5' RACE incorporating UMI labels. TCRdb processed the 5' RACE reads again and assigns one entry to each CDR3 protein, with no DNA. The listing records more than 5,500 distinct CDR3 sequences. This clonotype is classed as medium-sized by frequency. What it binds is unknown. V gene TRBV20-1 combines with J gene TRBJ1-1. What was sequenced was naive CXCR3+ CD8+ T cells from blood. Sample subset: CD45RO-CCR7+CD27+CD95- naive CD8+ T cells expressing CXCR3 (TNR3+). This clonotype originated in a human donor in good health. Some clones in this sample may be carry-over from other donors' samples. This CDR3 reads CSARMGLGTEAFF.